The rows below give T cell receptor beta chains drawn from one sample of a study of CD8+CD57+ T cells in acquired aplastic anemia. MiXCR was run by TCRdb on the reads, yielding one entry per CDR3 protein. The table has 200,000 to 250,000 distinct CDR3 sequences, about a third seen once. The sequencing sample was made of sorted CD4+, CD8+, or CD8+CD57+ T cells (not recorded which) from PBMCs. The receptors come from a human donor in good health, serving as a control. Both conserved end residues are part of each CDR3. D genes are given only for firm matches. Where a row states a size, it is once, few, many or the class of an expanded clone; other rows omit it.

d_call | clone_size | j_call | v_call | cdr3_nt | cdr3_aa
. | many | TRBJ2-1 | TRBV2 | TGTGCCAGCAGTGAGACTTTGCTACGGAATGAGCAGTTCTTC | CASSETLLRNEQFF
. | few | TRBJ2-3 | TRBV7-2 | TGTGCCAGCAGCTTACAGGACAGCTCAGATACGCAGTATTTT | CASSLQDSSDTQYF
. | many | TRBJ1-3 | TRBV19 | TGTGCCAGTACGTGGGCAGGGAACTCTGGAAACACCATATATTTT | CASTWAGNSGNTIYF
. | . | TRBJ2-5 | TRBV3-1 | TGTGCCAGCGGCTTCCGGGACTCCCAAGAGACCCAGTACTTC | CASGFRDSQETQYF
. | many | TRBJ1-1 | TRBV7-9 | TGTGCCAGCAGCTTAGCCGGGGGGCTGGGAACTGAAGCTTTCTTT | CASSLAGGLGTEAFF
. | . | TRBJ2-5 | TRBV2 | TGTGCCAGCGGGGGGGCCGGAGAGACCCAGTACTTC | CASGGAGETQYF
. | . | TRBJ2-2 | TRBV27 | TGTGCCAGCAGTTTGGTGTTCGTACTCGGCACCGGGGAGCTGTTTTTT | CASSLVFVLGTGELFF
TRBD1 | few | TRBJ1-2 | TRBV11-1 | TGTGCCAGCAGTACAGGGGACTATGGCTGCACCTTC | CASSTGDYGCTF
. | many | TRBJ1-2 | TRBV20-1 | TGCAGTGCTAGAGAGGGGCATGGCTATGGCTACACCTTC | CSAREGHGYGYTF
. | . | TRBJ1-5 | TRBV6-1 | TGTGCCAGCAGTGAAGGGACTTTAAGGTCTGGCAATCAGCCCCAGCATTTT | CASSEGTLRSGNQPQHF
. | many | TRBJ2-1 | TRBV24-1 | TGTGCCACCAGTGACAAGGGCAATGAGCAGTTCTTC | CATSDKGNEQFF
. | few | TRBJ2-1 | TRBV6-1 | TGTGCCAGCAGGGGTGGAGGGCCTGGCAATGAGCAGTTCTTC | CASRGGGPGNEQFF
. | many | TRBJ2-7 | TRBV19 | TGTGCCAGTAGTATAGGCGGGACCATCGGGAACCTCTACGAGCAGTACTTC | CASSIGGTIGNLYEQYF
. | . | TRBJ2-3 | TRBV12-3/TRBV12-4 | TGTGCCAGCAGACCGGGTCGGGGGAATCAGGATACGCAGTATTTT | CASRPGRGNQDTQYF
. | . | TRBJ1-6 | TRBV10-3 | TGTGCCATCAGTGAGTCGACTAGGCATAATTCACCCCTCCACTTT | CAISESTRHNSPLHF
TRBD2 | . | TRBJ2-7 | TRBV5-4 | TGTGCCAGCAGCCTGGACTTAGCGGGCTCCTACGAGCAGTACTTC | CASSLDLAGSYEQYF
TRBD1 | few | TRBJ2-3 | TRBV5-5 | TGTGCCAGCAGCCTGGACAGGGTATCAGATACGCAGTATTTT | CASSLDRVSDTQYF
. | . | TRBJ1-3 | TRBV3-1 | TGTGCCAGCAGCCAAGGGCCGGGGTCTGGAAACACCATATATTTT | CASSQGPGSGNTIYF
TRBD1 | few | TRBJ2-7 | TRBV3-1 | TGTGCCAGCAGCCAAGGGGGACAGGGTTCCTACGAGCAGTACTTC | CASSQGGQGSYEQYF
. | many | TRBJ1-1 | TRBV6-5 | TGTGCCAGCGCACAGGGAGGAGGCACTGAAGCTTTCTTT | CASAQGGGTEAFF
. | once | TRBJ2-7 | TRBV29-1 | TGCAGCGTTGAAGATGGGGCCAAAGGGCATTGGAACGAGCAGTACTTC | CSVEDGAKGHWNEQYF
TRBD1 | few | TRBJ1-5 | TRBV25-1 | TGTGCCAGCAGCCAAGCCGGGACAGGGGATCAGCCCCAGCATTTT | CASSQAGTGDQPQHF
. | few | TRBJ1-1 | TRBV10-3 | TGTGCCAGCAGTATACGCTCGGGCCTCAACACTGAAGCTTTCTTT | CASSIRSGLNTEAFF
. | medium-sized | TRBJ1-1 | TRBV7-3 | TGTGCCAGCAGCTTAACAGGGAACACTGAAGCTTTCTTT | CASSLTGNTEAFF